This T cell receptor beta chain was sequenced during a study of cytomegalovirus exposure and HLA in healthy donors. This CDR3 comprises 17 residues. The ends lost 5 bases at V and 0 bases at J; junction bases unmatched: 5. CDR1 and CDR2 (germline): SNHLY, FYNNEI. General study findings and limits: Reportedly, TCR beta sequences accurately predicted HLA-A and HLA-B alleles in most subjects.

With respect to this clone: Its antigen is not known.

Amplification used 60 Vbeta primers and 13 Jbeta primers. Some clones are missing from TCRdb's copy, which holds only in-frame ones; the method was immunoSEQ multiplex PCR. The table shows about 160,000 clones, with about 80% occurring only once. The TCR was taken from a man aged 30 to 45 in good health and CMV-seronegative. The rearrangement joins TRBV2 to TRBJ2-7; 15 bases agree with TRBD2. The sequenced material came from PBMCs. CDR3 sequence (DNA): TGTGCCAGCAGTAGGACTAGCGGGAGGGTCCTCTCCTACGAGCAGTACTTC. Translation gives CASSRTSGRVLSYEQYF.